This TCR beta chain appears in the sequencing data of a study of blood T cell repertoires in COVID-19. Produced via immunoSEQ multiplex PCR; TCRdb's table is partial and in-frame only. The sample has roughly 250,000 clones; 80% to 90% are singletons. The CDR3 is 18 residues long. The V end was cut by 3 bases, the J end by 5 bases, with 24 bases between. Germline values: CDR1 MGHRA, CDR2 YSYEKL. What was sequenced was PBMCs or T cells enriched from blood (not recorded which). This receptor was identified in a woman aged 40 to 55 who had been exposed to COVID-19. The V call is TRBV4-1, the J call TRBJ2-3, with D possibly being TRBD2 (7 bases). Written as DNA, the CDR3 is TGCGCCAGCAGCCATCTCTTAAGGGGGGGGGCCTCCCTAGATACGCAGTATTTT. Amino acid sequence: CASSHLLRGGASLDTQYF.